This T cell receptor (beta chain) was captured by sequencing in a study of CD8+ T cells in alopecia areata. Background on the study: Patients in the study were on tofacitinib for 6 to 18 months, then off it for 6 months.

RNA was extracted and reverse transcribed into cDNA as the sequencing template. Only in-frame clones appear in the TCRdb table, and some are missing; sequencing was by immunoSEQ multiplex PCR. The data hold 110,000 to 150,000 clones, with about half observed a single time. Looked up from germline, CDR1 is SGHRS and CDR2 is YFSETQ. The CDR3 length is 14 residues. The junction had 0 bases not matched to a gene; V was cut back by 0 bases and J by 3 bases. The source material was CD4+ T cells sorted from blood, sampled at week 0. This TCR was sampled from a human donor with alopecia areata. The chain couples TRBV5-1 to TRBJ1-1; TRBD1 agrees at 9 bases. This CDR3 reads CASSLDRGHTEAFF. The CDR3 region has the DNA TGCGCCAGCAGCTTGGACAGGGGGCACACTGAAGCTTTCTTT. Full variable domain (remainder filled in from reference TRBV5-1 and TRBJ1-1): KAGVTQTPRYLIKTRGQQVTLSCSPISGHRSVSWYQQTPGQGLQFLFEYFSETQRNKGNFPGRFSGRQFSNSRSEMNVSTLELGDSALYLCASSLDRGHTEAFFGQGTRLTVV.